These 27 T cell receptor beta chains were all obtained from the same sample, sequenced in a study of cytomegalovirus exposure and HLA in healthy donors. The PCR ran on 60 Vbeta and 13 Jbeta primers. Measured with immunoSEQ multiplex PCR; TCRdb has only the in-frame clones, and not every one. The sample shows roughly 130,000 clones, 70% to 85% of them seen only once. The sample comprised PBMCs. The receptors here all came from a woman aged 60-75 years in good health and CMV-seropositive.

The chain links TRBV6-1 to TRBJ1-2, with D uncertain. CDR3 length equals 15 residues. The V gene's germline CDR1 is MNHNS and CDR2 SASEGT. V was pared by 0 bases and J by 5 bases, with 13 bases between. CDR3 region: CASSEAETDLYGYTF. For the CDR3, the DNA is TGTGCCAGCAGTGAAGCGGAGACGGATTTATATGGCTACACCTTC.

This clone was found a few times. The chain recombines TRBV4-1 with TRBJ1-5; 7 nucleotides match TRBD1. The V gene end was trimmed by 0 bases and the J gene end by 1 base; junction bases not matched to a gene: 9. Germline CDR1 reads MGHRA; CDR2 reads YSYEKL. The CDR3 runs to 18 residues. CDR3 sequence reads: CASSQDRGVGESNQPQHF. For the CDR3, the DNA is TGCGCCAGCAGCCAAGACAGGGGGGTAGGGGAGAGCAATCAGCCCCAGCATTTT.

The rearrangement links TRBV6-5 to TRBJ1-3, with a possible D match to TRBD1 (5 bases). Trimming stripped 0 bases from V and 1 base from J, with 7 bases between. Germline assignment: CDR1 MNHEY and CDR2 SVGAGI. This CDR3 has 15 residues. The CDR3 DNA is TGTGCCAGCAGTTACTCCCAGGGATCTGGAAACACCATATATTTT. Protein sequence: CASSYSQGSGNTIYF.

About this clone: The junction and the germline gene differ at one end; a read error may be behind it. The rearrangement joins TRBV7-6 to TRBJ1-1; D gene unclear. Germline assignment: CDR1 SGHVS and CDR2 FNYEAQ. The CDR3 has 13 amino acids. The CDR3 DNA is TGTGCCACTGCGCGGGAGCTGAACACTGGAGCTTTCTTT. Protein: CATARELNTGAFF.

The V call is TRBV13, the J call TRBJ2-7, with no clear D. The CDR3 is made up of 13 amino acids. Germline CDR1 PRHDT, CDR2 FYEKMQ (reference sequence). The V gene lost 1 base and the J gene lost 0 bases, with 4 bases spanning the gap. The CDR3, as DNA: TGTGCCAGCAGCTTAGCTAGCTCCTACGAGCAGTACTTC. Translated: CASSLASSYEQYF.

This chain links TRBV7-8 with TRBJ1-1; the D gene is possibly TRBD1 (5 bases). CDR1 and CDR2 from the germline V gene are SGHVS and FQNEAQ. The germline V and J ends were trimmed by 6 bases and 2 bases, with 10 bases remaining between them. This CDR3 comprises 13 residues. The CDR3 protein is CASSLDSNTEAFF. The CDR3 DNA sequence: TGTGCCAGCAGTCTCGACAGTAACACTGAAGCTTTCTTT.

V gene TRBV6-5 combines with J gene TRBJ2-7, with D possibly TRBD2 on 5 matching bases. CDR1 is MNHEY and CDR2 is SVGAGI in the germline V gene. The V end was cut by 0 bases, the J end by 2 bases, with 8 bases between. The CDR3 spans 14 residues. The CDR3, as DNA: TGTGCCAGCAGTTACTCGGACGGGACCTACGAGCAGTACTTC. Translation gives CASSYSDGTYEQYF.

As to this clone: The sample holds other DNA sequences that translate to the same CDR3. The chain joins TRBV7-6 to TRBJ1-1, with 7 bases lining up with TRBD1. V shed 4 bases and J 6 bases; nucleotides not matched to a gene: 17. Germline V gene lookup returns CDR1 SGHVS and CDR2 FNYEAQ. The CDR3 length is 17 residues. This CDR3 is CASSSKGDSGGWPEAFF. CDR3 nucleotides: TGTGCCAGCAGCTCGAAAGGGGACAGTGGAGGGTGGCCTGAAGCTTTCTTT.

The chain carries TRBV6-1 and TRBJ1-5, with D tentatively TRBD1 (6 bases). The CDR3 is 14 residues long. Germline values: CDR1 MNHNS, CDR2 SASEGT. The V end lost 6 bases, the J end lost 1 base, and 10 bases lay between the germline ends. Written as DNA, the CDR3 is TGTGCCAGCAGACAGGGTAGAAGCAATCAGCCCCAGCATTTT. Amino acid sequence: CASRQGRSNQPQHF.

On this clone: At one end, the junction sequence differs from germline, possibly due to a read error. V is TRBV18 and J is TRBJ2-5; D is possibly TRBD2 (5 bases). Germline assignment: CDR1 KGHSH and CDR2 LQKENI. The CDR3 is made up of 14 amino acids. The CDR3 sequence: CASSPPSGQETQYF. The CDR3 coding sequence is TGTGCCAGCTCGCCACCCTCGGGGCAAGAGACCCAGTACTTC.

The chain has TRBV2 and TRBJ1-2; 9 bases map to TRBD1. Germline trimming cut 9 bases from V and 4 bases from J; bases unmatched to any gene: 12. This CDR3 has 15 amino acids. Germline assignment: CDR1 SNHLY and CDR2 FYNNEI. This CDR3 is CARTGQGSGIYGYTF. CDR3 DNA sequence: TGTGCCAGGACCGGACAGGGGAGCGGTATCTATGGCTACACCTTC.

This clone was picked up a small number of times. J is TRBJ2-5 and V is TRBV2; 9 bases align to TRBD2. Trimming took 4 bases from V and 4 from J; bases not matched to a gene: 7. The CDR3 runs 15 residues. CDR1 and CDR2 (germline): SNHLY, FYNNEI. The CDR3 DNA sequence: TGTGCCAGCAGTGGGAGCGGGGGGTCTACAGAGACCCAGTACTTC. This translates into CASSGSGGSTETQYF. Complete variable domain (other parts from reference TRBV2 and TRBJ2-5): EPEVTQTPSHQVTQMGQEVILRCVPISNHLYFYWYRQILGQKVEFLVSFYNNEISEKSEIFDDQFSVERPDGSNFTLKIRSTKLEDSAMYFCASSGSGGSTETQYFGPGTRLLVL.

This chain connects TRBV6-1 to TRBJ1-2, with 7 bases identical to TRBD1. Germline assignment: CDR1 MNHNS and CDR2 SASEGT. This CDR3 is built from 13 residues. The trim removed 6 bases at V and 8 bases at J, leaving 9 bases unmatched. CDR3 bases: TGTGCCAGCAGACCGACAGGGAGTCCGGGCTACACCTTC. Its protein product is CASRPTGSPGYTF.

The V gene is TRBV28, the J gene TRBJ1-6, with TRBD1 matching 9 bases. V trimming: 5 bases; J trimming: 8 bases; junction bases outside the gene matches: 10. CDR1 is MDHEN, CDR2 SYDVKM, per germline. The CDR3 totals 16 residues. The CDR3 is CASSTPGQGNYSPLHF. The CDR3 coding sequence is TGTGCCAGCAGTACCCCGGGACAGGGCAATTATTCACCCCTCCACTTT.

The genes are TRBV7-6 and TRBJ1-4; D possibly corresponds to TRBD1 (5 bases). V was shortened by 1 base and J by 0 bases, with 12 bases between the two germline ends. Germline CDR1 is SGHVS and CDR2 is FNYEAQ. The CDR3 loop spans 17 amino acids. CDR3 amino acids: CASSLGGGITTNEKLFF. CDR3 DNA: TGTGCCAGCAGCTTAGGGGGGGGGATAACAACTAATGAAAAACTGTTTTTT. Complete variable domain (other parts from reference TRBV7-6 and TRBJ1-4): GAGVSQSPRYKVTKRGQDVALRCDPISGHVSLYWYRQALGQGPEFLTYFNYEAQQDKSGLPNDRFSAERPEGSISTLTIQRTEQRDSAMYRCASSLGGGITTNEKLFFGSGTQLSVL.

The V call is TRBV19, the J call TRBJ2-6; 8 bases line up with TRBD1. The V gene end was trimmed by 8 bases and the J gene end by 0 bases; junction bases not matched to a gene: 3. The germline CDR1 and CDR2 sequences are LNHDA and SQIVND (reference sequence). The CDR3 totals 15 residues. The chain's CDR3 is CASGTGTSGANVLTF. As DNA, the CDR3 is TGTGCCAGTGGGACAGGTACCTCTGGGGCCAACGTCCTGACTTTC.

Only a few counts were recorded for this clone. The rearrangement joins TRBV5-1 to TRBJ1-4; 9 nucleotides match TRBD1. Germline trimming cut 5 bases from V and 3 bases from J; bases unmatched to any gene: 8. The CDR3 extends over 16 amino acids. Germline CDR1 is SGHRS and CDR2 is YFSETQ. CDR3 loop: CASRPTGGAPNEKLFF. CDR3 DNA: TGCGCCAGCAGACCTACAGGGGGCGCGCCTAATGAAAAACTGTTTTTT.

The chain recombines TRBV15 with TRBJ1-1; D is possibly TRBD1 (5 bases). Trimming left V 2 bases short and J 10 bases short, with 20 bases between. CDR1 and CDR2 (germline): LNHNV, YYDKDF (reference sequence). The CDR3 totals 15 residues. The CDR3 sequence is CATSRSQGSQLGAFF. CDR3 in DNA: TGTGCCACCAGCAGATCCCAGGGCAGCCAGTTAGGAGCTTTCTTT.

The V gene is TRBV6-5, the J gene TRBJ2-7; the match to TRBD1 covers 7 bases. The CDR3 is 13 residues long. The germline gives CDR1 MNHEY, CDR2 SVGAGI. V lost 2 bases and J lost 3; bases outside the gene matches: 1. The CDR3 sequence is CASSYRDSYEQYF. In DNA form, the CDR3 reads TGTGCCAGCAGTTACCGGGACAGCTACGAGCAGTACTTC.

CDR3 nucleotides: TGTGCCAGCAGCGGTCAGGGGTCTAACTATGGCTACACCTTC. It codes for CASSGQGSNYGYTF. The chain couples TRBV9 to TRBJ1-2; a possible D gene is TRBD1 (6 bases). CDR1 and CDR2 from the germline V gene are SGDLS and YYNGEE. CDR3 length equals 14 residues. Deletions cut 3 bases from V and 0 bases from J, with 9 bases between.

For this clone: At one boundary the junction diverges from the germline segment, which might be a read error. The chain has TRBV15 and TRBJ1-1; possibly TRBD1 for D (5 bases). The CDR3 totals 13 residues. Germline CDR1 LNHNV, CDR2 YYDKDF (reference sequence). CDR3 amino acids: CATSRERWDGGLF. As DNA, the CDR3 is TGTGCCACCAGCAGAGAACGGTGGGACGGGGGACTTTTT.

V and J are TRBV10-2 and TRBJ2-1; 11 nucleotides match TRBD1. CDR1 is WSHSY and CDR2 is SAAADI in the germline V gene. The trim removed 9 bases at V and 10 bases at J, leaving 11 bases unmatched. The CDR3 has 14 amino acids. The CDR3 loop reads CASSRDRGNREQFF. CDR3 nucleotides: TGCGCCAGTTCCCGGGACAGGGGGAATAGGGAGCAGTTCTTC.

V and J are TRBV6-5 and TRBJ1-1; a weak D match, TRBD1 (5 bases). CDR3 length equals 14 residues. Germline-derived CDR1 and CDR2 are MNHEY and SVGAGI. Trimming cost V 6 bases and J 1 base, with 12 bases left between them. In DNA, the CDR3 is TGTGCCAGCAGCTTCGATGACAGGAACACTGAAGCTTTCTTT. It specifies CASSFDDRNTEAFF.

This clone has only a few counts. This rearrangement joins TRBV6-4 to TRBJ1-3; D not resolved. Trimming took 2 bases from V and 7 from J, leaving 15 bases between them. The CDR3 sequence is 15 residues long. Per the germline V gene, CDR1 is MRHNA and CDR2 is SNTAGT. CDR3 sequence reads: CASSDTWAHGNTIYF. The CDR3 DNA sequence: TGTGCCAGCAGTGACACGTGGGCTCATGGCAACACCATATATTTT.

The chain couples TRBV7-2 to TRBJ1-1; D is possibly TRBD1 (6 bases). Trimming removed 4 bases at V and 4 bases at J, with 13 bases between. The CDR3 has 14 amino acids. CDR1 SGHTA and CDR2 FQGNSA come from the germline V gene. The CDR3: CASSYTQGITEAFF. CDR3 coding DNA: TGTGCCAGCAGCTATACACAGGGTATCACTGAAGCTTTCTTT.

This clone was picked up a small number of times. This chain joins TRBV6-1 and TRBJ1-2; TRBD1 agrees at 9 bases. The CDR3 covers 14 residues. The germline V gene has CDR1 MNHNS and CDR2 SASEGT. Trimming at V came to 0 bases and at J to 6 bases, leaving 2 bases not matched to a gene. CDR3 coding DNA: TGTGCCAGCAGTGAAGCGCGGACAGGGGATGGCTACACCTTC. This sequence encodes CASSEARTGDGYTF.

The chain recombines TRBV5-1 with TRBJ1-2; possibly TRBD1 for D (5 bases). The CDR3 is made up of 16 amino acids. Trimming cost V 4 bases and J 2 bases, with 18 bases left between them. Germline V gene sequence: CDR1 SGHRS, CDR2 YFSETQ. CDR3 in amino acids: CASSPPGGHLNYGYTF. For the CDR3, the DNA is TGCGCCAGCAGCCCCCCGGGTGGACACCTGAACTATGGCTACACCTTC. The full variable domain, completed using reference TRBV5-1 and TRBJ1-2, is KAGVTQTPRYLIKTRGQQVTLSCSPISGHRSVSWYQQTPGQGLQFLFEYFSETQRNKGNFPGRFSGRQFSNSRSEMNVSTLELGDSALYLCASSPPGGHLNYGYTFGSGTRLTVV.